This TCR beta chain came from a study of blood T cell repertoires in COVID-19 (dated by TCRdb to about 2020). Regarding the complete study: Samples covering the acute and convalescent phases of COVID-19 were provided by collaborators in the United States, Italy and Spain. The prospective study material was composed of cDNA or gDNA derived from T cells, B-cell-depleted T cells, or PBMCs. The repertoires were released in a freely available public database meant as a resource for research on the immune response to SARS-CoV-2. Deeply sampled blood TCRbeta repertoires from subjects exposed to, actively infected with, or recovered from COVID-19 were included in the dataset. Samples were obtained from the ongoing ImmuneRACE study (first 160 participants) and from about 1,300 subjects provided by 6 global collaborators. Where available, HLA class I and class II types were taken from metadata supplied by the sample provider and were not determined by assay-based typing. The sample metadata nearly always contained a de-identified subject ID, COVID-19 status, age in years and sex. What the authors observed across the whole study: How much clinical and demographic metadata was included differed by source and by participant, and the metadata was provided uncurated.

At one collaborating source in Seattle, patients were enrolled during active infection and were followed longitudinally through the course of disease. Collaborating institutions collected whole blood in K2EDTA tubes following their own protocols. For TCRbeta analysis, collaborator samples were shipped as frozen whole blood, as isolated PBMCs, or as DNA extracted from either sample type. As for this clone: Its antigen is not yet known. One base away there is no much larger clone; base qualities are not given.

CDR1 SGHTA and CDR2 FQGTGA are derived from the germline V gene. The CDR3 runs 16 amino acids, cysteine and phenylalanine included. Only CDR3 DNA remains: 48 bases, in frame from the first base. Germline trimming amounts to 3 bases on V and 7 bases on J, with 6 as the count of junction bases outside the gene matches. The immunoSEQ Assay, a bias-controlled multiplex PCR, was used to amplify TCRbeta CDR3 regions from genomic DNA. The authors' analysis ran thus. Nucleated cell counts per sample were estimated from amplification of reference gene primers within the assay. To quantify the absolute abundance of each unique TCRbeta CDR3 rearrangement, sequence reads were collapsed and filtered. Productive Simpson clonality was computed per sample as the square root of Simpson's diversity index over productive rearrangements. TCRdb provides this immuneACCESS table in a form limited to in-frame rearrangements. Some clones are lacking; in checked studies, under half of them reflect an unresolved V gene, and why the rest are absent is not known. Clone size and V and J calls were adopted from that table, with D and trimming inferred from the DNA. A total of 120,000 to 150,000 clones appear in this sample, approximately 83% of them only once. Jointly, the top ten make up about 8% of the sample.

The V and J genes are TRBV7-3 and TRBJ2-2; the junction holds 12 bases that match TRBD2. Sequencing was done on a sample of peripheral blood. This TCR was recovered from a woman aged 55-70 years with COVID-19, enrolled during active disease. The CDR3 protein: CASSFTSGGRHGELFF. At the DNA level, the sequence is TGTGCCAGCAGCTTCACTAGCGGGGGGCGGCACGGGGAGCTGTTTTTT.